This T cell receptor beta chain was identified in a study of vaccination effects on CD4 cells after COVID-19. Points from the study as a whole: Cross-reactivity toward common cold coronaviruses was confined to only 1 of 255 vaccine-induced clones in healthy vaccinees. Among infection- and vaccine-induced clones, marked clonal contraction occurred late after vaccination.

This table comes from immunoSEQ multiplex PCR, and its TCRdb copy is limited to in-frame clones, with some not included. The sample lists 30,000 to 35,000 clones, more than 70% occurring once. Of note for this clone: Its antigen is unknown.

This CDR3 comprises 15 residues. Trimming removed 5 bases from V and 4 bases from J, with 16 bases in between. Per the germline V gene, CDR1 is LNHDA and CDR2 is SQIVND (reference sequence). Expansion of antigen-specific CD4+ T cells with viral peptide pools was carried out by the ViraFEST assay before sequencing. Upon completion of roughly ten days in culture, CD4+ T cells were isolated. No vaccinee had earlier SARS-CoV-2 infection, and nucleocapsid antibodies were negative. Fresh IL-2-containing medium replaced half the medium on days 3 and 7. Here the sequenced sample was CD4+ T cells from PBMCs cultured with HCoV-OC43 spike peptides, taken before COVID-19 vaccination. Regarding subset: HCoV-OC43 spike overlapping peptide pool stimulation. J is TRBJ2-3 and V is TRBV19; D might be TRBD1 (6 bases). The receptor comes from a human donor who received a COVID-19 vaccine. The CDR3 bases are TGTGCCAGTAGTCCGATCCAGGGGAGTCCAGATACGCAGTATTTT. Translated, it gives CASSPIQGSPDTQYF. The entire variable domain, with the rest obtained from reference TRBV19 and TRBJ2-3, is as follows: DGGITQSPKYLFRKEGQNVTLSCEQNLNHDAMYWYRQDPGQGLRLIYYSQIVNDFQKGDIAEGYSVSREKKESFPLTVTSAQKNPTAFYLCASSPIQGSPDTQYFGPGTRLTVL.